This TCR beta chain originates from a study of cytomegalovirus exposure and HLA in healthy donors (dated by TCRdb to the late 2010s). Broadly, across the study: An earlier analysis of about 530 of the donors reported 276 Gb of sequence data and 90 million to 120 million unique TCR beta sequences obtained from some 200 million T cells. An early release covering 550 to 650 HLA-typed donors comprised about 300 gigabases of sequencing data and roughly 85 million unique TCR sequences. Of the approximately 400 genotyped donors, roughly 80% fell in the genetic ancestry cluster associated with self-reported Caucasian donors. The aim of the study was to test whether cataloging public T cell receptors could identify signatures of past pathogen exposure. The study profiled the T cell repertoires of hundreds of subjects by immunosequencing and related them to cytomegalovirus serostatus. A separate validation cohort of 90 to 150 different subjects was used in addition to the roughly 700-subject first cohort. To predict cytomegalovirus infection status, the study combined high-throughput TCR immunosequencing, statistical association of individual TCRs with disease status, and machine learning. In a later analysis, previously published TCR beta repertoires from about 670 donors were re-analyzed and high-resolution HLA genotyping was added so that TCR occurrence patterns could be studied. Rather than using new phenotypic data, the later analysis identified candidate immune exposures from TCR beta sequences and from how often those sequences occurred across donors. In an earlier analysis of roughly 580 of the donors, high-throughput TCR beta sequencing was used to judge whether each TCR beta V gene segment behaved as functional or pseudogenic. Donor age, sex, ethnicity and CMV serostatus were compiled together with the repertoire data. Genome-wide SNP genotypes for about 65% of the 666 donors were used in a later genetic analysis, which treated that subset as a discovery cohort. All discovery cohort repertoires had been generated on a single sequencing platform. HLA typing included class I and class II loci at four-digit resolution. Typing coverage differed by locus: A, B, C, DRB1 and DQB1 were typed in roughly 620-630 donors, DQA1 in 522, DPA1 in 600 to 610, and DPB1 in approximately 450. Roughly 5 DR-DQ haplotypes were handled as single units for association and clustering, since linkage in the cohort was strong. Among several hundred genotyped donors of the cohort, an average of approximately 220,000 unique TCR beta nucleotide sequences was sequenced per donor, of which 15% to 20% were non-productive. Findings and caveats that apply to the study as a whole: In a later genetic analysis, a missense DCLRE1C variant was associated with V-gene and J-gene trimming of TCR beta chains, and the association was replicated in an independent cohort. According to a later analysis, parvovirus B19, influenza, CMV and Epstein-Barr virus appeared linked to several top co-occurrence clusters. A later genetic analysis reported fewer N-insertions in productive TCRs among donors in an Asian-associated ancestry cluster than the roughly 700-donor mean. According to a later analysis, most CMV-associated TCR beta chains appeared to be HLA-restricted, and the HLA associations seemed to be driven largely by CMV exposure. In an earlier analysis of around 600 of the donors, most TCR beta V segments appeared in productive rearrangements about 90% or about 30% of the time, broadly matching IMGT annotations. Linkage disequilibrium might explain the correlated functional status among segregating V segments, but an unknown experimental factor could not be excluded. Presence/absence analyses assumed roughly uniform sequencing depth across donors, an assumption that may not hold. When HLA alleles, especially DR and DQ, strongly co-occurred, TCR associations were difficult to assign to individual alleles. The classifier was reported to diagnose cytomegalovirus status with high specificity and sensitivity in both the original cohort and the validation cohort. Compared with equally common non-associated chains, HLA-associated TCR beta chains in a later analysis were more clonally expanded and had lower generation probabilities. About 17 rarely observed V segments, including chromosome 9 orphons, were excluded from the earlier analysis of several hundred of the donors because counts were too low. A cluster of highly shared sequence variants was judged likely to represent a technical artifact of the sequencing pipeline. CMV serostatus was the only immune exposure information available for the cohort. HLA typing was unavailable for some donors at each locus, so association tests used only the typed subset. At a false discovery rate of 0.05, a later analysis linked around 17,000 TCR beta sequences to specific HLA alleles. Some IMGT-functional V segments, including TRBV6-2 and TRBV6-3, could not be distinguished by the 87-base-pair reads and were therefore excluded. Only TCR beta chains were sequenced in this cohort, and the absence of alpha or paired-chain data limited detectable features. A further reported finding was that TCR beta sequences accurately predicted the HLA-A and HLA-B alleles for most subjects in the first cohort. The study listed approximately 150 TCR beta chains as associated with cytomegalovirus. In vitro tests confirmed that a few of the cytomegalovirus-associated TCR beta chains recognize cytomegalovirus antigens. According to a later analysis, TCR association rates differed among HLA loci, with DRB1 alleles showing the most associated TCRs and HLA-C alleles showing the fewest. It was suggested by the authors that the approach could potentially be generalized to other disease states and immunological phenotypes. Most TCR sequences were observed very rarely across donors, whereas some public TCRs were present in many individuals.

For this clone: The target of this receptor is not known. No base quality information exists; no much larger clone differs at one position.

In the germline V gene, CDR1 corresponds to SGHTA and CDR2 to FQGTGA. The CDR3 numbers 13 residues from cysteine through phenylalanine. The entry retains the CDR3 DNA only, 39 bases that are in frame from base 1. V lost 5 bases and J lost 7 bases; the stretch between them is 12 bases long. Library preparation used the immunoSEQ multiplex PCR assay. The multiplex PCR relied on a mix of 60 forward primers for TCR Vbeta segments and 13 reverse primers for TCR Jbeta segments. A multiplex PCR assay on genomic DNA amplified the CDR3 region of rearranged TCR beta genes. The amplified TCR beta libraries were sequenced on the Illumina HiSeq System as 87-base-pair reads. The original pipeline was this. Across the 600 to 700 repertoires, a later analysis counted tens of millions of unique TCR beta chains, 9 million to 14 million of which were shared by at least two donors. A nearest-neighbor algorithm error-corrected the raw reads and collapsed the reads into unique sequences, merging closely related sequences to remove PCR and sequencing errors. CDR3 sequences were aligned to IMGT reference sequences to assign V, D and J gene segments. Each retained sequence needed at least a six-nucleotide match to both a V gene segment and a J gene segment. Rearrangements were called productive when the CDR3 lacked stop codons and stayed in frame with V and J; all others were non-productive. CDR3 was defined by IMGT convention, running from the second conserved V-encoded cysteine to the conserved J-encoded phenylalanine. In an earlier analysis of 587 of the donors, sequences lacking an unambiguous match to a single V gene segment were excluded. In an earlier analysis of several hundred of the donors, V segments were called functional above 56.7% productive rearrangements and were called segregating when the between-donor standard deviation exceeded 5%. A statistical classification framework was developed to diagnose cytomegalovirus status using the catalog of TCR beta chain sequences. V and J gene assignment, in a later analysis, came from comparing TCR nucleotide sequences with IMGT/GENE-DB human TR gene sequences. Using the TCRdist pipeline, a later analysis assigned CDR3 sequences along with most-parsimonious VDJ recombination scenarios. In a later analysis, each TCR beta chain was defined by its CDR3 amino acid sequence together with its V-gene family, and reads without a unique V-gene family were excluded. To address suspected cross-contamination and a sequencing artifact, a later analysis removed 550 to 750 highly shared, low-generation-probability nucleotide sequences. In a later analysis, a clonal expansion index for each public chain was calculated from normalized within-repertoire ranks of inferred template counts. Generation probabilities in a later analysis came from a VDJ recombination model fitted to out-of-frame rearrangements, and those results were checked against IGoR. A later analysis scored TCR-TCR, TCR-HLA and TCR-CMV co-occurrence with hypergeometric tests, applying a repertoire-size bias correction to TCR pairs. False discovery rates were estimated in a later analysis by permuting HLA or CMV assignments 20 times. In a later analysis, co-occurring TCRs were grouped using DBSCAN, with TCRdist sequence similarity added in when clustering inside HLA-allele-positive subsets. Repertoires with fewer than 30,000 or more than 120,000 public chains were left out of co-occurrence clustering, as were four to six repertoires with anomalous nucleotide sharing. TCRdb took over this immuneACCESS table, retaining in-frame rearrangements with V and J assigned. Such tables are incomplete; in checked studies, under half of the missing clones stem from an unresolved V gene, and the remainder is unexplained. That table is the source of V, J and clone size, and D and trimming were worked out from the DNA. For this sample the table gives some 180,000 clones, of which over 65% were detected only once. The ten largest account for approximately 2% of the sample.

The cohort was made up of roughly 670 healthy bone marrow donors. Cohort members were all nominally healthy when sampled, although unrecorded immune exposures were likely present. The donor was CMV seronegative and belonged to the group of more than 300 seronegative cohort members. Every donor gave a peripheral blood sample, and the peripheral blood mononuclear cells from that sample were used for TCR beta sequencing. The Qiagen DNeasy Blood Extraction Kit was used to extract genomic DNA from the blood cell samples. The sample was PBMCs. The sequence was collected from a woman in her 30s in good health and CMV-seronegative. Here the chain combines TRBV7-3 and TRBJ2-1; TRBD1 might be the D gene, on 6 matching bases. The CDR3 in this case is CASSPLRGNEQFF. In nucleotides, the sequence is TGTGCCAGCAGCCCGCTGAGGGGGAATGAGCAGTTCTTC.